Here is one T cell receptor (beta chain) with its context. The CDR3 has 14 amino acids. Trimming took 2 bases from V and 5 from J, leaving 9 bases between them. The V gene's germline CDR1 is MNHEY and CDR2 SVGAGI. The data stem from a study of blood T cell repertoires in COVID-19. Study as a whole: The United States, Italy and Spain provided the acute and convalescent COVID-19 samples.

Measured with immunoSEQ multiplex PCR; TCRdb has only the in-frame clones, and not every one. The sample records 150,000 to 200,000 clones, about 81% being singletons. The gene calls are TRBV6-5 and TRBJ2-2; D is ambiguous. Sample: peripheral blood. The sequence was collected from a woman at least 80 years old with COVID-19, enrolled during active disease. DNA for the CDR3: TGTGCCAGCAGTTACAGCAGGTTTACCGGGGAGCTGTTTTTT. It is translated as CASSYSRFTGELFF.